This is a list of T cell receptor beta chains from one sample in a study of T cell responses to AZD1222 COVID-19 vaccine. Data came from immunoSEQ multiplex PCR; TCRdb stores just in-frame clones and leaves some out. The table records about 160,000 clones, about nine tenths of them present only once. The sample in question was peripheral blood, obtained on day 0 of AZD1222 vaccination. The receptors were sampled from an adult in good health. CDR3s include the opening cysteine and the closing phenylalanine or tryptophan. Each record gives: clone size, J gene, D gene, V gene, CDR3 protein, CDR3 DNA. The D gene is left open where the match is weak. Some rows mark clone size as missing; the rest say once, few, many or name a class of expanded clone.

clone size: -
J gene: TRBJ1-2
D gene: -
V gene: TRBV7-2
CDR3 protein: CASSLGGSHYGYTF
CDR3 DNA: TGTGCCAGCAGCTTAGGTGGCAGTCACTATGGCTACACCTTC

clone size: -
J gene: TRBJ1-5
D gene: TRBD1
V gene: TRBV18
CDR3 protein: CASSPSDRESNQPQHF
CDR3 DNA: TGTGCCAGCTCACCTTCGGACAGGGAAAGCAATCAGCCCCAGCATTTT

clone size: -
J gene: TRBJ2-1
D gene: -
V gene: TRBV18
CDR3 protein: CASSPPKISSYNEQFF
CDR3 DNA: TGTGCCAGCTCACCACCGAAGATTAGCTCCTACAATGAGCAGTTCTTC

clone size: -
J gene: TRBJ2-3
D gene: -
V gene: TRBV7-8
CDR3 protein: CASSLTPTDTQYF
CDR3 DNA: TGTGCCAGCAGCTTAACGCCCACAGATACGCAGTATTTT

clone size: -
J gene: TRBJ1-4
D gene: -
V gene: TRBV9
CDR3 protein: CASSVDGDRTNEKLFF
CDR3 DNA: TGTGCCAGCAGCGTAGATGGGGATCGTACTAATGAAAAACTGTTTTTT

clone size: -
J gene: TRBJ2-3
D gene: -
V gene: TRBV19
CDR3 protein: CASSSQGEDTQYF
CDR3 DNA: TGTGCCAGTAGTTCGCAGGGCGAAGATACGCAGTATTTT

clone size: -
J gene: TRBJ1-1
D gene: -
V gene: TRBV7-6
CDR3 protein: CASSLAVTNTEAFF
CDR3 DNA: TGTGCCAGCAGCTTAGCGGTCACGAACACTGAAGCTTTCTTT

clone size: -
J gene: TRBJ2-1
D gene: TRBD2
V gene: TRBV30
CDR3 protein: CAWSIAGGPRNEQFF
CDR3 DNA: TGTGCCTGGAGTATAGCGGGAGGGCCGCGGAATGAGCAGTTCTTC

clone size: -
J gene: TRBJ2-7
D gene: -
V gene: TRBV5-1
CDR3 protein: CASSRTAYEQYF
CDR3 DNA: TGCGCCAGCAGTCGTACAGCTTACGAGCAGTACTTC

clone size: -
J gene: TRBJ1-1
D gene: TRBD1
V gene: TRBV19
CDR3 protein: CASSSQGARMTEAFF
CDR3 DNA: TGTGCCAGTAGTAGCCAGGGGGCGAGGATGACTGAAGCTTTCTTT

clone size: -
J gene: TRBJ1-5
D gene: TRBD1
V gene: TRBV6-1
CDR3 protein: CASSDRGLGNQPQHF
CDR3 DNA: TGTGCCAGCAGTGACAGGGGGCTGGGCAATCAGCCCCAGCATTTT

clone size: -
J gene: TRBJ1-5
D gene: -
V gene: TRBV30
CDR3 protein: CAWSAGAQTQPQHF
CDR3 DNA: TGTGCCTGGAGTGCCGGGGCCCAGACTCAGCCCCAGCATTTT

clone size: -
J gene: TRBJ1-5
D gene: TRBD1
V gene: TRBV3-1/TRBV3-2
CDR3 protein: CASSQGGQGVQPQHF
CDR3 DNA: TGTGCCAGCAGCCAAGGGGGACAGGGTGTTCAGCCCCAGCATTTT

clone size: -
J gene: TRBJ2-7
D gene: -
V gene: TRBV7-2
CDR3 protein: CASNRPGRGPYEQYF
CDR3 DNA: TGTGCCAGCAACCGACCTGGGAGGGGGCCCTACGAGCAGTACTTC

clone size: -
J gene: TRBJ1-6
D gene: TRBD1
V gene: TRBV19
CDR3 protein: CASSIQGVYNSPLHF
CDR3 DNA: TGTGCCAGTAGTATACAGGGGGTCTATAATTCACCCCTCCACTTT

clone size: -
J gene: TRBJ1-2
D gene: -
V gene: TRBV10-1
CDR3 protein: CASSDWGARSYGYTF
CDR3 DNA: TGCGCCAGCAGTGATTGGGGGGCGCGGAGCTATGGCTACACCTTC

clone size: once
J gene: TRBJ2-7
D gene: -
V gene: TRBV5-1
CDR3 protein: CASSSLMPGQLTYEQYF
CDR3 DNA: TGCGCCAGCAGCTCGTTAATGCCGGGACAACTCACCTACGAGCAGTACTTC

clone size: -
J gene: TRBJ2-1
D gene: TRBD2
V gene: TRBV9
CDR3 protein: CASTPSGSSNNEQFF
CDR3 DNA: TGTGCCAGCACCCCTAGCGGGAGTTCGAACAATGAGCAGTTCTTC

clone size: -
J gene: TRBJ2-2
D gene: -
V gene: TRBV5-5
CDR3 protein: CASSRQMANTGELFF
CDR3 DNA: TGTGCCAGCAGCCGACAGATGGCGAACACCGGGGAGCTGTTTTTT

clone size: -
J gene: TRBJ1-2
D gene: TRBD1
V gene: TRBV4-2
CDR3 protein: CASSQARTGSYGYTF
CDR3 DNA: TGTGCCAGCAGCCAAGCCCGGACAGGGAGCTATGGCTACACCTTC

clone size: few
J gene: TRBJ2-1
D gene: -
V gene: TRBV7-3
CDR3 protein: CASSYQGGNEQFF
CDR3 DNA: TGTGCCAGCAGCTATCAGGGTGGGAATGAGCAGTTCTTC

clone size: -
J gene: TRBJ1-6
D gene: -
V gene: TRBV6-1
CDR3 protein: CASSPSLLTNSPLHF
CDR3 DNA: TGTGCCAGCAGTCCTTCTCTGCTAACGAATTCACCCCTCCACTTT

clone size: -
J gene: TRBJ2-3
D gene: -
V gene: TRBV12-3/TRBV12-4
CDR3 protein: CASSFTSDTQYF
CDR3 DNA: TGTGCCAGCAGTTTTACCTCAGATACGCAGTATTTT

clone size: -
J gene: TRBJ2-1
D gene: TRBD2
V gene: TRBV11-3
CDR3 protein: CASSLDQSGTSGYNEQFF
CDR3 DNA: TGTGCCAGCAGCTTAGACCAGAGCGGGACTAGCGGATACAATGAGCAGTTCTTC

clone size: -
J gene: TRBJ1-3
D gene: -
V gene: TRBV30
CDR3 protein: CAWSRGSGNTIYF
CDR3 DNA: TGTGCCTGGAGTAGAGGTTCTGGAAACACCATATATTTT

clone size: -
J gene: TRBJ1-2
D gene: TRBD1
V gene: TRBV6-5
CDR3 protein: CASSYSGTGNYGYTF
CDR3 DNA: TGTGCCAGCAGTTACTCCGGGACAGGGAACTATGGCTACACCTTC

clone size: -
J gene: TRBJ2-7
D gene: -
V gene: TRBV6-5
CDR3 protein: CASRTAYEQYF
CDR3 DNA: TGTGCCAGCAGGACAGCCTACGAGCAGTACTTC

clone size: -
J gene: TRBJ2-7
D gene: -
V gene: TRBV19
CDR3 protein: CASSTGAHSYEQYF
CDR3 DNA: TGTGCCAGTAGTACAGGGGCCCACTCCTACGAGCAGTACTTC

clone size: -
J gene: TRBJ2-1
D gene: TRBD2
V gene: TRBV7-3
CDR3 protein: CASSFIAGETEQFF
CDR3 DNA: TGTGCCAGCAGCTTTATAGCGGGAGAGACTGAGCAGTTCTTC

clone size: -
J gene: TRBJ2-1
D gene: -
V gene: TRBV15
CDR3 protein: CATSRWQPSYNEQFF
CDR3 DNA: TGTGCCACCAGCAGGTGGCAGCCCTCCTACAATGAGCAGTTCTTC

clone size: -
J gene: TRBJ2-7
D gene: TRBD1
V gene: TRBV7-2
CDR3 protein: CASSTRQGAYEQYF
CDR3 DNA: TGTGCCAGCAGCACCCGACAGGGGGCCTACGAGCAGTACTTC

clone size: -
J gene: TRBJ2-2
D gene: -
V gene: TRBV19
CDR3 protein: CASSSLQGYGELFF
CDR3 DNA: TGTGCCAGTAGTTCCCTACAGGGTTACGGGGAGCTGTTTTTT

clone size: -
J gene: TRBJ2-5
D gene: TRBD2
V gene: TRBV3-1/TRBV3-2
CDR3 protein: CASSRRSSGAETQYF
CDR3 DNA: TGTGCCAGCAGCCGACGGAGTAGCGGGGCTGAGACCCAGTACTTC

clone size: -
J gene: TRBJ1-5
D gene: -
V gene: TRBV6-6
CDR3 protein: CASTNRTGGYQPQHF
CDR3 DNA: TGTGCCAGCACCAACCGGACCGGAGGCTATCAGCCCCAGCATTTT

clone size: -
J gene: TRBJ2-2
D gene: -
V gene: TRBV20-1
CDR3 protein: CSAFHTGELFF
CDR3 DNA: TGCAGTGCTTTCCACACCGGGGAGCTGTTTTTT

clone size: -
J gene: TRBJ1-1
D gene: -
V gene: TRBV5-4
CDR3 protein: CASSTFAQVMNTEAFF
CDR3 DNA: TGTGCCAGCAGTACGTTTGCGCAGGTCATGAACACTGAAGCTTTCTTT

clone size: -
J gene: TRBJ2-3
D gene: -
V gene: TRBV19
CDR3 protein: CASSTQHRDTQYF
CDR3 DNA: TGTGCCAGTAGTACCCAACATCGAGATACGCAGTATTTT

clone size: -
J gene: TRBJ1-5
D gene: -
V gene: TRBV3-1/TRBV3-2
CDR3 protein: CASSQSQLNQPQHF
CDR3 DNA: TGTGCCAGCAGTCAGTCACAGTTAAATCAGCCCCAGCATTTT

clone size: -
J gene: TRBJ2-1
D gene: -
V gene: TRBV7-2
CDR3 protein: CASSLVVSAHEQFF
CDR3 DNA: TGTGCCAGCAGCTTAGTAGTTAGCGCCCATGAGCAGTTCTTC

clone size: -
J gene: TRBJ1-1
D gene: -
V gene: TRBV7-3
CDR3 protein: CASSPAGGRGTEAFF
CDR3 DNA: TGTGCCAGCAGCCCAGCGGGGGGGCGCGGGACTGAAGCTTTCTTT

clone size: -
J gene: TRBJ1-3
D gene: -
V gene: TRBV7-6
CDR3 protein: CASSSAVGRSGNTIYF
CDR3 DNA: TGTGCCAGCAGCTCCGCCGTGGGGAGGTCCGGAAACACCATATATTTT

clone size: -
J gene: TRBJ2-5
D gene: -
V gene: TRBV7-9
CDR3 protein: CASRGTQGPWETQYF
CDR3 DNA: TGTGCCAGCAGGGGGACACAGGGTCCTTGGGAGACCCAGTACTTC

clone size: -
J gene: TRBJ2-1
D gene: TRBD1
V gene: TRBV5-4
CDR3 protein: CASSLGGQGNEQFF
CDR3 DNA: TGTGCCAGCAGCTTGGGAGGACAGGGGAATGAGCAGTTCTTC

clone size: -
J gene: TRBJ2-7
D gene: -
V gene: TRBV6-5
CDR3 protein: CASSYSTTGAYEQYF
CDR3 DNA: TGTGCCAGCAGTTACTCCACTACGGGGGCCTACGAGCAGTACTTC

clone size: -
J gene: TRBJ1-6
D gene: -
V gene: TRBV2
CDR3 protein: CASTTGLNSPLHF
CDR3 DNA: TGTGCCAGTACTACAGGGCTTAACTCACCCCTCCACTTT

clone size: once
J gene: TRBJ1-2
D gene: TRBD1
V gene: TRBV6-5
CDR3 protein: CASSRDSIGYYGYTF
CDR3 DNA: TGTGCCAGCAGTAGGGACAGTATTGGCTACTATGGCTACACCTTC

clone size: -
J gene: TRBJ1-6
D gene: -
V gene: TRBV19
CDR3 protein: CASSTRRNSPLHF
CDR3 DNA: TGTGCCAGTAGTACAAGACGAAATTCACCCCTCCACTTT

clone size: once
J gene: TRBJ1-3
D gene: -
V gene: TRBV28
CDR3 protein: CASSFSARGLSGNTIYF
CDR3 DNA: TGTGCCAGCAGTTTCAGCGCCAGGGGATTGTCTGGAAACACCATATATTTT

clone size: -
J gene: TRBJ2-7
D gene: -
V gene: TRBV6-5
CDR3 protein: CASSYQRGYEQYF
CDR3 DNA: TGTGCCAGCAGTTACCAAAGGGGGTACGAGCAGTACTTC

clone size: -
J gene: TRBJ2-3
D gene: TRBD2
V gene: TRBV7-3
CDR3 protein: CASSLIGRGADTQYF
CDR3 DNA: TGTGCCAGCAGCTTAATCGGGCGGGGGGCGGATACGCAGTATTTT

clone size: -
J gene: TRBJ1-1
D gene: -
V gene: TRBV14
CDR3 protein: CASSRRRLTTSTEAFF
CDR3 DNA: TGTGCCAGCAGCCGACGGAGGTTAACCACCAGCACTGAAGCTTTCTTT